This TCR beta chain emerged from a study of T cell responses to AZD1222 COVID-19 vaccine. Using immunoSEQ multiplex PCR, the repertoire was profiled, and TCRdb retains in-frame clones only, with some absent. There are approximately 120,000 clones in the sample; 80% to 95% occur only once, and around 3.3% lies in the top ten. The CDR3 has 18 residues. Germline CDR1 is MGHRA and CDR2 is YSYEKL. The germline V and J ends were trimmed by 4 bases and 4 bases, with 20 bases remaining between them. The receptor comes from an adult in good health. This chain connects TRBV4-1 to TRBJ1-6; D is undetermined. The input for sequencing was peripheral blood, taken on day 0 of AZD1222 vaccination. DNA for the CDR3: TGCGCCAGCAGCCCTCTGACCAACCTAAACCTTTATAATTCACCCCTCCACTTT. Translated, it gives CASSPLTNLNLYNSPLHF.